Presented here are 2 T cell receptor beta chains from one specimen sequenced in a study of CD8+CD57+ T cells in acquired aplastic anemia. TCR beta VDJ combinations and CDR3 sequences were profiled from genomic DNA. TCRdb reprocessed the reads via MiXCR and lists one record per CDR3 protein. The sample gives about 270,000 distinct CDR3 sequences, 55% to 65% of which show up once; 7% to 9% is in the top ten. Sequencing was carried out using sorted CD4+, CD8+, or CD8+CD57+ T cells (not recorded which) from PBMCs. These TCRs come from a human donor with severe aplastic anemia or a healthy control (not recorded which).

The CDR3 DNA reads TGCGCCAGCAGTGAGGCCCATGAGCAGTACTTC. Translating gives CASSEAHEQYF. The chain uses TRBV10-2 and TRBJ2-7; D is undetermined. Germline V gene data show CDR1 as WSHSY and CDR2 as SAAADI. The CDR3 loop spans 11 amino acids. V was shortened by 2 bases and J by 7 bases, with 6 bases between the two germline ends.

Many counts were recorded for this clonotype. The rearrangement uses TRBV5-6 and TRBJ1-3; D may be TRBD1 (5 bases). Trimming stripped 4 bases from V and 4 bases from J, with 12 bases between. Germline loops: CDR1 SGHDT, CDR2 YYEEEE. CDR3 length: 14 amino acids. DNA of the CDR3: TGTGCCAGCAGCCCGACAGCGAGGGGAAACACCATATATTTT. It encodes CASSPTARGNTIYF.